This is a list of T cell receptor beta chains from one sample in a study of shared clonotypes between healthy human individuals. TCRdb's table, derived via immunoSEQ multiplex PCR, lists solely in-frame clones and lacks some. Among roughly 450,000 clones listed, approximately 79% were seen once. Sequenced input: PBMCs. All receptors derive from a middle-aged woman in good health. Some clones in this sample may be carry-over from other donors' samples. The CDR3 runs from the conserved cysteine through the conserved F or W. A D gene is named only where the DNA matches it firmly. Expanded clones are given a class, and other clones once, few, many or no size at all.

>TRBJ1-1|TRBV5-4|NA|14|NA
TGTGCCACCCACCCGGACAGCCAGAACACTGAAGCTTTCTTT
CATHPDSQNTEAFF
>TRBJ2-1|TRBV7-9|NA|13|NA
TGTGCCAGCAGCCCCGGACAGTGGAATGAGCAGTTCTTC
CASSPGQWNEQFF
>TRBJ2-5|TRBV4-2|NA|14|NA
TGTGCCAGCAGCCAAGAACGGGTCTCGGAGACCCAGTACTTC
CASSQERVSETQYF
>TRBJ1-4|TRBV15|NA|15|NA
TGTGCCACCAGCGACCCAGGCGGACTCCGTGAAAAACTGTTTTTT
CATSDPGGLREKLFF
>TRBJ2-3|TRBV2|many|14|NA
TGTGCCAGCAGTCGGACGCAGAGCACAGATACGCAGTATTTT
CASSRTQSTDTQYF
>TRBJ2-7|TRBV29-1|NA|13|TRBD2
TGCAGCGTTGCGCGGACTAGCAAATACGAGCAGTACTTC
CSVARTSKYEQYF
>TRBJ1-4|TRBV18|NA|23|TRBD1
TGTGCCAGCTCACCAAATGGCCATCCTGAACGGGACAGGGGATCGGCAACTAATGAAAAACTGTTTTTT
CASSPNGHPERDRGSATNEKLFF
>TRBJ2-7|TRBV5-6|NA|11|NA
TGTGCCAGCAGCATACTCTACGAGCAGTACTTC
CASSILYEQYF
>TRBJ1-5|TRBV6-1|NA|15|TRBD1
TGTGCCAGCAGTGATATGGGACAGGTCTTTGAGCCCCAGCATTTT
CASSDMGQVFEPQHF
>TRBJ2-2|TRBV21-1|NA|15|NA
TGTGCCAGCAGCAAAGGTATAGCCAACACCGGGGAGCTGTTTTTT
CASSKGIANTGELFF
>TRBJ2-7|TRBV5-1|NA|19|TRBD2
TGCGCCAGCAGCAAGCCGCCGGGACTAGCGGGAGTAAACTTCTACGAGCAGTACTTC
CASSKPPGLAGVNFYEQYF
>TRBJ2-7|TRBV5-1|NA|13|NA
TGCGCCAGCAGCTTGGGGGTATTATACGAGCAGTACTTC
CASSLGVLYEQYF
>TRBJ1-2|TRBV30|NA|13|NA
TGTGCCTGGAGTCTAACCGAGGGCTATGGCTACACCTTC
CAWSLTEGYGYTF
>TRBJ2-1|TRBV6-6|NA|13|NA
TGTGCCAGCAGTACGCTAGCTTATAATGAGCAGTTCTTC
CASSTLAYNEQFF
>TRBJ2-7|TRBV5-1|NA|16|TRBD2
TGCGCCAGCAGCGGATTACTAGCGGCCGACCCCTACGAGCAGTACTTC
CASSGLLAADPYEQYF
>TRBJ1-2|TRBV7-2|NA|16|NA
TGTGCCAGCAGCACCAGGGTGGGGCGCCTAAACTATGGCTACACCTTC
CASSTRVGRLNYGYTF
>TRBJ1-5|TRBV6-6|NA|13|NA
TGTGCCAGCAGTTACGGACAGAATCAGCCCCAGCATTTT
CASSYGQNQPQHF
>TRBJ1-5|TRBV28|few|14|NA
TGTGCCAGCACTATGACAGGCACTAATCAGCCCCAGCATTTT
CASTMTGTNQPQHF
>TRBJ1-6|TRBV7-2|NA|13|NA
TGTGCCAGCAGCTTAGCATCTAATTCACCCCTCCACTTT
CASSLASNSPLHF
>TRBJ1-1|TRBV5-4|few|13|TRBD1
TGTGCCAGCCGGGGGACAGAGAACACTGAAGCTTTCTTT
CASRGTENTEAFF
>TRBJ2-1|TRBV19|few|14|NA
TGTGCCAGTAGTATATTGGGGTTCGACAATGAGCAGTTCTTC
CASSILGFDNEQFF
>TRBJ1-2|TRBV7-8|NA|11|NA
TGTGCCAGCAGCTTAGATGGCACGGCGGCCTTC
CASSLDGTAAF
>TRBJ2-4|TRBV4-2|NA|18|TRBD2
TGTGCCAGCAGCCAAGGACTAGCGGGAGGGTGGACCAAAAACATTCAGTACTTC
CASSQGLAGGWTKNIQYF
>TRBJ2-1|TRBV11-3|NA|13|NA
TGTGCCAGCAGCCCCCGCCCCTACAATGAGCAGTTCTTC
CASSPRPYNEQFF
>TRBJ2-7|TRBV25-1|NA|17|NA
TGTGCCAGCAGTGAAGCGGGAAGTCGAGGAGGGGCCTACGAGCAGTACTTC
CASSEAGSRGGAYEQYF
>TRBJ2-2|TRBV7-9|NA|14|NA
TGTGCCAGCAGCTTCCTTAGCAACACCGGGGAGCTGTTTTTT
CASSFLSNTGELFF
>TRBJ2-5|TRBV11-2|NA|14|NA
TGTGCCAGCAGCTTGGCTACGCGACAAGAGACCCAGTACTTC
CASSLATRQETQYF
>TRBJ2-7|TRBV15|NA|15|TRBD2
TGTGCCACCAGCAGAGCTCCGGGACTAGGTTACGAGCAGTACTTC
CATSRAPGLGYEQYF
>TRBJ2-5|TRBV29-1|NA|14|NA
TGCAGCGTTGAAGATCAGGACAGCTTAGAGACCCAGTACTTC
CSVEDQDSLETQYF
>TRBJ2-5|TRBV29-1|NA|13|NA
TGCAGCGTTGGGTGGGAACCTCAAGAGACCCAGTACTTC
CSVGWEPQETQYF
>TRBJ2-2|TRBV5-1|NA|11|NA
TGCGCCAGCAGCGATGCCGGGGAGCTGTTTTTT
CASSDAGELFF
>TRBJ2-7|TRBV2|NA|11|NA
TGTGCCAGCCACGGAGGGAACGAGCAGTACTTC
CASHGGNEQYF
>TRBJ2-7|TRBV5-5|few|15|TRBD1
TGTGCCAGCAGCTTCCGTCGGGACAGGGAATACGAGCAGTACTTC
CASSFRRDREYEQYF
>TRBJ2-1|TRBV5-1|NA|16|TRBD1
TGCGCCAGCAGCCCCTCGGGGGCGGGACAGGGGTATAAGCAGTTCTTC
CASSPSGAGQGYKQFF
>TRBJ2-7|TRBV28|NA|16|TRBD1
TGTGCCAGCTTGGGCCCACGGGGACAGGGGGCCTACGAGCAGTACTTC
CASLGPRGQGAYEQYF
>TRBJ1-2|TRBV29-1|NA|13|TRBD1
TGCAGCGTTCCCGGGACAGACAGCTATGGCTACACCTTC
CSVPGTDSYGYTF
>TRBJ2-1|TRBV27|few|12|NA
TGTGCCAGCAGTTTAAGGGTTGGTGAGCAGTTCTTC
CASSLRVGEQFF
>TRBJ2-7|TRBV30|NA|11|NA
TGTGCCACGAATATGGCCTACGAGCAGTACTTC
CATNMAYEQYF
>TRBJ2-3|TRBV6-5|NA|13|TRBD1
TGTGCCAGCAGGAGGGACAGGGGAGATACGCAGTATTTT
CASRRDRGDTQYF
>TRBJ1-2|TRBV6-1|NA|13|NA
TGTGCCAGCAGTGCCACCGGGACGGCGGCTAGGACCTTC
CASSATGTAARTF
>TRBJ1-1|TRBV5-6|many|13|TRBD1
TGTGCCAGCAGCTCGACAGGGGACACTGAAGCTTTCTTT
CASSSTGDTEAFF
>TRBJ2-1|TRBV4-1|few|17|TRBD2
TGCGCCAGCAGCCAAGCCTGGACTAGCGGGAGTAGGGATGAGCAGTTCTTC
CASSQAWTSGSRDEQFF
>TRBJ2-1|TRBV28|NA|11|TRBD2
TGTGCCAGCTCCAGCGGGAGTTCGCAGTTCTTC
CASSSGSSQFF
>TRBJ1-3|TRBV7-9|NA|14|NA
TGTGCCAGCAGCTTAGCCCAAACTGGAAACACCATATATTTT
CASSLAQTGNTIYF
>TRBJ1-2|TRBV30|NA|12|TRBD1
TGTGCCGGGGGACAGGGGCACTATGGCTACACCTTC
CAGGQGHYGYTF
>TRBJ1-5|TRBV7-2|few|15|NA
TGTGCCAGCAGCTTAGGGGGAGTGCGCAATCAGCCCCAGCATTTT
CASSLGGVRNQPQHF
>TRBJ2-7|TRBV5-1|NA|17|TRBD2
TGCGCCAGCAGCTTGGACCCCATAGCGGGAGGGGCCTACGAGCAGTACTTC
CASSLDPIAGGAYEQYF
>TRBJ2-3|TRBV5-1|NA|13|NA
TGCGCCAGCAGTCGGCGCAACACAGATACGCAGTATTTT
CASSRRNTDTQYF
>TRBJ2-6|TRBV10-3|NA|17|TRBD2
TGTGCCATCAGTCCGTCGGAAGCGGGAATCGGGGCCAACGTCCTGACTTTC
CAISPSEAGIGANVLTF
>TRBJ1-2|TRBV4-3|NA|17|NA
TGCGCCAGCAGCCCCAACCTAAGGTCGGGGGCCGGCTATGGCTACACCTTC
CASSPNLRSGAGYGYTF
>TRBJ2-1|TRBV7-9|NA|16|TRBD1
TGTGCCAGCAGCCCTCGACAGGGCGGTTCGTGGAATGAGCAGTTCTTC
CASSPRQGGSWNEQFF
>TRBJ1-5|TRBV28|NA|15|NA
TGTGCCAGCAGCTATAGAAGGGAAACTAATCAGCCCCAGCATTTT
CASSYRRETNQPQHF
>TRBJ1-4|TRBV30|NA|13|NA
TGTGCCTGGAATTTACAGGGAGCAGAAAAACTGTTTTTT
CAWNLQGAEKLFF